This T cell receptor beta chain was documented in a study of cytomegalovirus exposure and HLA in healthy donors. Both 60 Vbeta primers and 13 Jbeta primers went into the PCR. The protocol was immunoSEQ multiplex PCR, while the TCRdb copy is restricted to in-frame clones and leaves out a portion. This sample's table has about 190,000 clones. A note on this clone: Its antigen is as yet unknown.

Broader study findings: One later analysis reportedly identified an Asian-associated ancestry cluster that showed fewer N-insertions than the 666-donor mean. A further, later analysis showed that HLA-associated TCR beta chains (compared with equally common others) were more clonally expanded. The HLA-A and HLA-B alleles of most subjects were reportedly predicted accurately from TCR beta sequences. TCR beta V- and J-gene trimming, according to a later analysis, was linked to a missense DCLRE1C variant.

The sequencing input was PBMCs. This receptor was identified in a woman in her 30s in good health and CMV-seropositive.

CDR3 coding DNA: TGTGCCAGCAGCGAGAGGTCCGGGACAGGGCGTTTAGTCGGGGAGCAGTTCTTC. Amino acids: CASSERSGTGRLVGEQFF. This chain links TRBV7-2 with TRBJ2-1; TRBD1 agrees at 9 bases. Per germline, CDR1 SGHTA and CDR2 FQGNSA. Unmatched junction bases numbered 21, after V lost 5 bases and J lost 10 bases. This CDR3 spans 18 amino acids.